One and the same sample provided the 7 T cell receptor beta chains below, sequenced in a study of metastatic and nonmetastatic thyroid tumors (TCRdb year 2020). None of the patients had been given any treatment before thyroid surgery. Library prep was done by PCR. These reads were obtained on an Illumina HiSeq 4000. TCRdb cleaned the public reads at Q25 with fastp, built clones with MiXCR and kept in-frame beta chains. In all, the sample holds around 20,000 clones, and around 12% of those were seen once. Around 22% of the sample is in the top ten clones. Material: blood. These receptors were obtained from a female donor with papillary thyroid cancer or a benign thyroid nodule (not recorded which). Some clones in this sample may be carry-over from other donors' samples.

In its sample, this clone ranks as medium-sized (0.01 to 0.1%). The chain couples TRBV2 to TRBJ2-7; 7 nucleotides align to TRBD1. V lost 6 bases to trimming and J lost 5 bases; unmatched junction nucleotides: 4. This CDR3 is built from 12 residues. CDR1 SNHLY and CDR2 FYNNEI come from the germline V gene. The CDR3 here is CASSSGQDEQYF. CDR3 DNA sequence: TGTGCCAGCAGCTCTGGACAGGACGAGCAGTACTTC.

This clone was detected ten times or more. A much larger clone differs by one base, so this may be a read error. The chain links TRBV27 to TRBJ1-6; TRBD1 agrees at 8 bases. There are 14 residues in the CDR3. V was clipped by 3 bases and J by 10 bases; unmatched bases: 5. Germline loops: CDR1 MNHEY, CDR2 SMNVEV (reference sequence). The CDR3 nucleotides are TGTGCCAGCAGTTTCAGGGGGCCGGTGTCACCCCTCCACTTT. Protein product: CASSFRGPVSPLHF.

This clone was recorded a few times. One end of the junction is discordant with germline, which a read error may explain. V usage is TRBV6-1 and J usage is TRBJ2-2; D gene uncertain. The CDR3 consists of 13 residues. The germline V gene has CDR1 MNHNS and CDR2 SASEGT. CDR3 DNA: TGTGCCATCAGTGAACGTGCCGCCGGGGAGCTGTTTTTT. This gives the protein CAISERAAGELFF.

By sample share, this clone is medium-sized (0.01 to 0.1%). The chain employs TRBV28 and TRBJ1-6; possible D gene TRBD1, 5 bases. This CDR3 is 15 amino acids long. The V end lost 6 bases, the J end lost 7 bases, and 16 bases lay between the germline ends. The germline CDR1 and CDR2 sequences are MDHEN and SYDVKM. CDR3 residues: CASRTSGGMNSPLHF. As DNA, the CDR3 is TGTGCCAGCAGGACCTCCGGGGGAATGAATTCACCCCTCCACTTT. The full variable domain, with the rest looked up from reference TRBV28 and TRBJ1-6, is DVKVTQSSRYLVKRTGEKVFLECVQDMDHENMFWYRQDPGLGLRLIYFSYDVKMKEKGDIPEGYSVSREKKERFSLILESASTNQTSMYLCASRTSGGMNSPLHFGNGTRLTVT.

This chain's CDR3 is CASSQEGAAAYGANVLTF. CDR3 nucleotides: TGCGCCAGCAGCCAAGAAGGAGCGGCGGCCTATGGGGCCAACGTCCTGACTTTC. This chain connects TRBV4-1 to TRBJ2-6; D is perhaps TRBD2 (5 bases). The CDR3 has 18 amino acids. CDR1 and CDR2 from the germline V gene are MGHRA and YSYEKL. The ends were cut back, 0 bases at V and 3 bases at J, with 15 bases in the middle.

This clone has ten or more counts. The gene calls are TRBV28 and TRBJ1-1; D gene ambiguous. Germline V lookup: CDR1 MDHEN, CDR2 SYDVKM. The CDR3 is 13 residues long. V was shortened by 3 bases and J by 1 base, with 6 bases between the two germline ends. The CDR3, as DNA: TGTGCCAGCAGTTTTCATGAGAACACTGAAGCTTTCTTT. This codes for CASSFHENTEAFF.

In this sample, this clone turned up a few times. The V and J genes are TRBV5-4 and TRBJ2-5; D might be TRBD1 (6 bases). There are 16 residues in the CDR3. Trimming left V 4 bases short and J 2 bases short, with 18 bases between. The germline V gene has CDR1 SGHNT and CDR2 YYREEE (reference sequence). DNA for the CDR3: TGTGCCAGCAGCACCGGGACACTCGTTAAGCAAGAGACCCAGTACTTC. It yields the protein CASSTGTLVKQETQYF. Based on the CDR3 plus reference TRBV5-4 and TRBJ2-5, the full variable domain is ETGVTQSPTHLIKTRGQQVTLRCSSQSGHNTVSWYQQALGQGPQFIFQYYREEENGRGNFPPRFSGLQFPNYSSELNVNALELDDSALYLCASSTGTLVKQETQYFGPGTRLLVL.